This TCR beta chain was observed in a study of neoadjuvant anti-PD-1 for oral cavity cancer. About the study: Most patients had three to four biweekly doses of 3 mg/kg nivolumab before resection. Study conclusions and caveats: Higher pretreatment blood Treg/Th17 ratios correlated with higher pretreatment blood and lower post-treatment tumor TCRbeta clonality. TCR analyses covered only a few patients per response group.

Clones were sequenced by immunoSEQ multiplex PCR, and TCRdb holds only the in-frame ones, with some missing. The sample contains over 10,000 clones, about three fifths of which appear only once. Worth noting for this clone: Antigen unknown.

Cohort: HPV-negative, locally advanced oral cavity squamous cell carcinoma patients. V was clipped by 0 bases and J by 2 bases, with 8 bases between them. This CDR3 is 14 amino acids long. Germline values: CDR1 SGDLS, CDR2 YYNGEE. The chain links TRBV9 to TRBJ2-5; possibly TRBD2 for D (6 bases). The sample in question was PBMCs, obtained before nivolumab (anti-PD-1) treatment. The receptor comes from a person aged 40 to 85 with oral cavity squamous cell carcinoma. The DNA for the CDR3 is TGTGCCAGCAGCGTAGGACTAGGACAAGAGACCCAGTACTTC. Encoded protein: CASSVGLGQETQYF.